One and the same sample provided the 30 T cell receptor beta chains below, sequenced in a study of OX40 agonist ivuxolimab in advanced cancers. This table comes from immunoSEQ multiplex PCR, and its TCRdb copy is limited to in-frame clones, with some not included. The sample gives over 55,000 clones, around 84% of which show up once; 8.2% is in the top ten. The specimen was CD4+ or CD8+ T cells sorted from blood, collected in a trial of the OX40 agonist ivuxolimab. Receptors originate from an adult with an advanced solid tumor such as melanoma, head and neck, liver or kidney cancer.

The genes are TRBV12-2 and TRBJ2-7. TRBV12-2 is a pseudogene. This CDR3 is 14 amino acids long. The CDR3 is CASRLAPRTYEQYV. CDR3 bases: TGTGCAAGTCGCTTAGCACCAAGGACCTACGAGCAGTACGTC.

This chain uses TRBV4-1 with TRBJ1-3; tentatively, D is TRBD1 (5 bases). The V gene lost 1 base and the J gene lost 3 bases, with 10 bases spanning the gap. The CDR3 covers 15 residues. The germline V gene has CDR1 MGHRA and CDR2 YSYEKL. CDR3 sequence: CASSQGGPLGNTIYF. In DNA form, the CDR3 reads TGCGCCAGCAGCCAAGGGGGCCCGCTTGGAAACACCATATATTTT.

The chain links TRBV5-6 to TRBJ2-7; D may be TRBD1 (6 bases). The germline CDR1 and CDR2 sequences are SGHDT and YYEEEE. The CDR3 is 15 amino acids. V lost 1 base and J 1 base, leaving 12 bases between the germline ends. As DNA, the CDR3 is TGTGCCAGCAGCTTGTCAGGGGTGGGTTCCTACGAGCAGTACGTC. The encoded protein is CASSLSGVGSYEQYV.

The rearrangement uses TRBV5-4 and TRBJ1-2; a weak D match, TRBD1 (5 bases). This CDR3 region has 15 residues. Germline CDR1 SGHNT, CDR2 YYREEE (reference sequence). V lost 4 bases and J lost 6, with 19 bases in between. The CDR3 DNA follows: TGTGCCAGCAGCCCCGGGGGGACGGGACTGCATGGCTACACCTTC. Protein sequence: CASSPGGTGLHGYTF.

CDR3 sequence reads: CASSQDSTTSGSVDTQYF. CDR3 nucleotides: TGTGCCAGCAGCCAAGATTCTACGACTAGCGGGAGTGTAGATACGCAGTATTTT. The chain carries TRBV4-2 and TRBJ2-3; 12 bases are shared with TRBD2. There are 18 residues in the CDR3. Germline V gives CDR1 LGHNA, CDR2 YNFKEQ. The ends lost 0 bases at V and 5 bases at J; junction bases unmatched: 9.

The rearrangement joins TRBV28 to TRBJ2-2; 8 bases fit TRBD2. Germline V CDR1 and CDR2: MDHEN, SYDVKM. The ends lost 9 bases at V and 4 bases at J; junction bases unmatched: 10. This CDR3 has 15 amino acids. The CDR3 DNA reads TGTGCCAGTCGAAGCGGGAGTGGGGGCACCGGGGAGCTGTTTTTT. Its translation: CASRSGSGGTGELFF. The complete variable domain, with remaining parts taken from reference TRBV28 and TRBJ2-2, reads DVKVTQSSRYLVKRTGEKVFLECVQDMDHENMFWYRQDPGLGLRLIYFSYDVKMKEKGDIPEGYSVSREKKERFSLILESASTNQTSMYLCASRSGSGGTGELFFGEGSRLTVL.

This sequence joins TRBV5-6 and TRBJ1-4; possibly TRBD1 for D (5 bases). CDR1 and CDR2 from the germline V gene are SGHDT and YYEEEE. This CDR3 is built from 12 residues. V was shortened by 4 bases and J by 8 bases, with 9 bases between the two germline ends. CDR3: CASSLQGEKLFF. The CDR3 region has the DNA TGTGCCAGCAGCCTGCAGGGCGAAAAACTGTTTTTT.

V usage is TRBV5-1 and J usage is TRBJ2-2, with D possibly called TRBD1 or TRBD2 (6 bases each). The CDR3 is made up of 16 amino acids. The germline gives CDR1 SGHRS, CDR2 YFSETQ. V was cut by 6 bases and J by 1 base, with 16 bases left in between. CDR3 coding DNA: TGCGCCAGCATCGAGGGGGGACGCGGGAACACCGGGGAGCTGTTTTTT. Protein sequence: CASIEGGRGNTGELFF.

This clone was detected a few times. The chain employs TRBV2 and TRBJ1-2; 9 bases are a match to TRBD1. The CDR3 has 16 amino acids. The V gene end was trimmed by 7 bases and the J gene end by 0 bases; junction bases not matched to a gene: 9. From germline, CDR1 is SNHLY and CDR2 FYNNEI. CDR3 DNA sequence: TGTGCCAGCATTCCGGGACAGGGCAGAGCTAACTATGGCTACACCTTC. Translation gives CASIPGQGRANYGYTF.

This clone is a singleton in its sample. The chain uses TRBV7-2 and TRBJ2-3, with 7 bases fitting TRBD2. The ends lost 4 bases at V and 6 bases at J; junction bases unmatched: 10. The CDR3 contains 15 residues. Germline V lookup: CDR1 SGHTA, CDR2 FQGNSA. The CDR3 DNA sequence: TGTGCCAGCAGCTCCCTCCCCGGGCGGGGGGATACGCAGTATTTT. This encodes CASSSLPGRGDTQYF.

The chain has TRBV28 and TRBJ2-1; 8 bases line up with TRBD2. The CDR3 is made up of 16 amino acids. The V segment lost 4 bases and the J segment 0 bases; nucleotides outside the gene matches: 5. Germline lookup yields CDR1 MDHEN and CDR2 SYDVKM. CDR3 in amino acids: CASSSLSGGSYNEQFF. The CDR3 nucleotides are TGTGCCAGCAGTTCCCTAAGCGGGGGCTCCTACAATGAGCAGTTCTTC.

V gene TRBV4-1 combines with J gene TRBJ2-4; possibly TRBD1 or TRBD2 for D (5 bases each). The CDR3 contains 15 residues. V dropped 2 bases and J dropped 8 bases, with 16 bases sitting between them. Per germline, CDR1 MGHRA and CDR2 YSYEKL. The CDR3 nucleotides read TGCGCCAGCAGCCAACCTCCCGGACTGGGGGACATTCAGTACTTC. It is translated as CASSQPPGLGDIQYF.

A note on this clone: This CDR3 is also generated by other DNA sequences in the sample. This rearrangement joins TRBV5-6 to TRBJ2-5, with 13 nucleotides matching TRBD2. CDR3 length equals 17 residues. V shed 0 bases, J shed 4 bases, and the junction held 6 bases outside the gene matches. In germline, CDR1 is SGHDT, CDR2 YYEEEE. The chain's CDR3 is CASSLALGLAGAETQYF. The CDR3 DNA reads TGTGCCAGCAGCTTGGCGCTAGGACTAGCGGGAGCAGAGACCCAGTACTTC. The full variable domain, rest sourced from reference TRBV5-6 and TRBJ2-5, is DAGVTQSPTHLIKTRGQQVTLRCSPKSGHDTVSWYQQALGQGPQFIFQYYEEEERQRGNFPDRFSGHQFPNYSSELNVNALLLGDSALYLCASSLALGLAGAETQYFGPGTRLLVL.

The rearrangement uses TRBV5-4 and TRBJ1-1, with D possibly being TRBD1 (5 bases). Germline V gene sequence: CDR1 SGHNT, CDR2 YYREEE (reference sequence). The CDR3 sequence is 16 residues long. V was trimmed by 2 bases and J by 4 bases, leaving 18 bases between them. CDR3 sequence reads: CASSFDPGQGGTEAFF. The CDR3 DNA is TGTGCCAGCAGCTTCGACCCCGGTCAGGGTGGCACTGAAGCTTTCTTT. The full variable domain, its missing parts supplied by reference TRBV5-4 and TRBJ1-1, is ETGVTQSPTHLIKTRGQQVTLRCSSQSGHNTVSWYQQALGQGPQFIFQYYREEENGRGNFPPRFSGLQFPNYSSELNVNALELDDSALYLCASSFDPGQGGTEAFFGQGTRLTVV.

This clone appeared a single time. This chain joins TRBV19 and TRBJ2-5, with 12 bases matching TRBD1. Losses at the gene ends were 1 base for V and 1 base for J; bases not matched to a gene: 7. The CDR3 contains 18 residues. Per germline, CDR1 LNHDA and CDR2 SQIVND (reference sequence). The DNA of the CDR3 is TGTGCCAGTAGTATAGGGGGACAGGGGGCACGGACCCAAGAGACCCAGTACTTC. It encodes CASSIGGQGARTQETQYF. Based on the CDR3 plus reference TRBV19 and TRBJ2-5, the full variable domain is DGGITQSPKYLFRKEGQNVTLSCEQNLNHDAMYWYRQDPGQGLRLIYYSQIVNDFQKGDIAEGYSVSREKKESFPLTVTSAQKNPTAFYLCASSIGGQGARTQETQYFGPGTRLLVL.

This clone was detected many times. This chain joins TRBV19 and TRBJ1-1, with D unclear. CDR1 is LNHDA and CDR2 is SQIVND in the germline V gene (reference sequence). Trimming took 5 bases from V and 10 from J, leaving 8 bases between them. CDR3 length equals 10 residues. The CDR3 loop reads CASSSRSAFF. The DNA for the CDR3 is TGTGCCAGTAGTTCCAGATCAGCTTTCTTT.

The gene calls are TRBV7-6 and TRBJ2-1; D gene unclear. Germline CDR1 is SGHVS and CDR2 is FNYEAQ. The CDR3 totals 11 residues. Trimming left V 1 base short and J 7 bases short, with 2 bases between. CDR3 sequence: CASSLGNEQFF. In nucleotides, the CDR3 is TGTGCCAGCAGCTTAGGGAATGAGCAGTTCTTC.

The chain employs TRBV28 and TRBJ1-6; the D is unclear. Between the trimmed V and J ends, which lost 5 bases and 9 bases, there was a span of 11 bases. The CDR3 contains 13 residues. CDR1 MDHEN and CDR2 SYDVKM come from the germline V gene. CDR3 in DNA: TGTGCCAGCAGTCCGTCCGGGCCTTCACCCCTCCACTTT. It yields the protein CASSPSGPSPLHF.

The gene calls are TRBV18 and TRBJ1-5; D uncertain. Trimming shortened V by 3 bases and J by 0 bases, and 9 bases separated the two germline ends. This CDR3 is 15 amino acids long. Germline lookup yields CDR1 KGHSH and CDR2 LQKENI. The CDR3 nucleotides are TGTGCCAGCTCACCGGCGGGTAATAGCAATCAGCCCCAGCATTTT. It codes for CASSPAGNSNQPQHF.

This clone has more than one count but fewer than ten. The chain uses TRBV7-6 and TRBJ1-1, with D hard to call. The germline V gene has CDR1 SGHVS and CDR2 FNYEAQ. The CDR3 is made up of 13 amino acids. V lost 4 bases to trimming and J lost 6 bases, with 12 bases between them. The CDR3, as DNA: TGTGCCAGCAGCTCCCCTTTGGTCGCTGAAGCTTTCTTT. It translates to CASSSPLVAEAFF. Drawing the rest from reference TRBV7-6 and TRBJ1-1, the complete variable domain is GAGVSQSPRYKVTKRGQDVALRCDPISGHVSLYWYRQALGQGPEFLTYFNYEAQQDKSGLPNDRFSAERPEGSISTLTIQRTEQRDSAMYRCASSSPLVAEAFFGQGTRLTVV.

The chain recombines TRBV2 with TRBJ2-1, with 8 bases matching TRBD1. The CDR3 loop spans 15 amino acids. With 6 bases clipped from V and 1 base from J, the junction kept 5 bases outside the gene matches. From germline, CDR1 is SNHLY and CDR2 FYNNEI. CDR3 region: CASRGTGESYNEQFF. CDR3 nucleotide sequence: TGTGCCAGCAGGGGGACAGGCGAATCCTACAATGAGCAGTTCTTC.

The chain combines TRBV18 with TRBJ2-2, with D possibly TRBD2 on 6 matching bases. V lost 3 bases and J lost 6, with 17 bases in between. The V gene's germline CDR1 is KGHSH and CDR2 LQKENI. This CDR3 has 16 residues. CDR3 protein: CASSPGYGGAAGELFF. The CDR3, as DNA: TGTGCCAGCTCACCGGGCTACGGCGGGGCGGCCGGGGAGCTGTTTTTT.

V usage is TRBV7-2 and J usage is TRBJ2-3, with 9 bases lining up with TRBD2. Germline CDR1 SGHTA, CDR2 FQGNSA. Trimming at V came to 0 bases and at J to 4 bases, leaving 5 bases not matched to a gene. This CDR3 comprises 16 residues. CDR3 residues: CASSLAPLAGPDTQYF. Here the CDR3 DNA reads TGTGCCAGCAGCTTAGCGCCACTAGCGGGTCCAGATACGCAGTATTTT.

This chain joins TRBV10-2 and TRBJ2-7, with 15 bases matching TRBD2. From germline, CDR1 is WSHSY and CDR2 SAAADI. The CDR3 spans 16 residues. V lost 3 bases, J lost 4 bases, and 4 bases stayed unmatched. CDR3 coding DNA: TGCGCCAGCAGTGACCGGGGACTAGCGGGGGGATACGAGCAGTACGTC. Encoded protein: CASSDRGLAGGYEQYV.

This clone was counted a few times. The rearrangement links TRBV4-1 to TRBJ1-4, with D possibly being TRBD1 (6 bases). The CDR3 runs to 17 residues. The V gene's germline CDR1 is MGHRA and CDR2 YSYEKL. Trimming cost V 4 bases and J 3 bases, with 18 bases left between them. The CDR3 nucleotides are TGCGCCAGCAGCCCTTCAGGGGCCACTAGCTCTAATGAAAAACTGTTTTTT. It is translated as CASSPSGATSSNEKLFF.

V gene TRBV5-4 combines with J gene TRBJ2-5; tentatively, D is TRBD1 or TRBD2 (6 bases each). There are 13 residues in the CDR3. V was clipped by 7 bases and J by 5 bases, with 15 bases between them. CDR1 and CDR2 (germline): SGHNT, YYREEE (reference sequence). CDR3 nucleotide sequence: TGTGCCAGCCGAGGAGGGGGTCGGGAGACCCAGTACTTC. Translation: CASRGGGRETQYF. The full variable domain, completed using reference TRBV5-4 and TRBJ2-5, is ETGVTQSPTHLIKTRGQQVTLRCSSQSGHNTVSWYQQALGQGPQFIFQYYREEENGRGNFPPRFSGLQFPNYSSELNVNALELDDSALYLCASRGGGRETQYFGPGTRLLVL.

The J gene is TRBJ2-5, the V gene TRBV18; D gene unclear. The V and J ends lost 3 bases and 2 bases respectively, with 7 bases between them. CDR1 is KGHSH, CDR2 LQKENI, per germline. This CDR3 is built from 13 residues. This CDR3 is CASSPTDQETQYF. The CDR3 bases are TGTGCCAGCTCACCGACCGATCAAGAGACCCAGTACTTC.

This clone is large. The J gene is TRBJ1-1, the V gene TRBV30, with 9 bases identical to TRBD1. V was pared by 3 bases and J by 5 bases, with 10 bases of the junction left unmatched. This CDR3 region has 15 residues. Germline CDR1 and CDR2: GTSNPN and SVGIG (reference sequence). This chain's CDR3 is CAWRPAGTGKTEAFF. The CDR3 DNA is TGTGCCTGGAGACCCGCCGGGACAGGGAAAACTGAAGCTTTCTTT.

The gene calls are TRBV5-8 and TRBJ2-5; 10 nucleotides align to TRBD1. V dropped 4 bases and J dropped 2; count of bases not matched to a gene: 8. The CDR3 is made up of 16 amino acids. In germline, CDR1 is SGHTS, CDR2 YDEGEE. The CDR3 DNA is TGTGCCAGCAGCGTTGGGGAGGGACAGGGGCAAGAGACCCAGTACTTC. It yields the protein CASSVGEGQGQETQYF.

This chain connects TRBV21-1 to TRBJ2-7; the tabulated D call, TRBD1, remains unverified against the DNA. TRBV21-1 is a pseudogene locus. The CDR3 runs to 12 residues. The CDR3 bases are TGTGCCAGCATTCCAGGGAACCTGAGGCAGTACGTC. It encodes CASIPGNLRQYV.